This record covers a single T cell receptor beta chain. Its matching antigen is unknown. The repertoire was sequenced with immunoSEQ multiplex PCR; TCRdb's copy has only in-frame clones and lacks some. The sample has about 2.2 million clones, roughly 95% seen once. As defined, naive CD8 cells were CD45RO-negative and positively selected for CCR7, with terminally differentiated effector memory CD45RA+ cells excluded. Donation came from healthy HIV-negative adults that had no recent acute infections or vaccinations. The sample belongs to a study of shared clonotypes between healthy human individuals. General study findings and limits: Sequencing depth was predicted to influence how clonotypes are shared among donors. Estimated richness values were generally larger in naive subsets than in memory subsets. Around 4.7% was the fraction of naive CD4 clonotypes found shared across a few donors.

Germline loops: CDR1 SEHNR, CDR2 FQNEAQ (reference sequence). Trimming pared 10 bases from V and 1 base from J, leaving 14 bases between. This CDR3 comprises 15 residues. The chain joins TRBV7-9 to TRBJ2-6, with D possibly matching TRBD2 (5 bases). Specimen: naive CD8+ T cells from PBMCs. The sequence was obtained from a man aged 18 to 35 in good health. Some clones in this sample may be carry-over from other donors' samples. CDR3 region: CATRGKRSGANVLTF. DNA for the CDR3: TGTGCCACCCGAGGGAAAAGGTCTGGGGCCAACGTCCTGACTTTC.